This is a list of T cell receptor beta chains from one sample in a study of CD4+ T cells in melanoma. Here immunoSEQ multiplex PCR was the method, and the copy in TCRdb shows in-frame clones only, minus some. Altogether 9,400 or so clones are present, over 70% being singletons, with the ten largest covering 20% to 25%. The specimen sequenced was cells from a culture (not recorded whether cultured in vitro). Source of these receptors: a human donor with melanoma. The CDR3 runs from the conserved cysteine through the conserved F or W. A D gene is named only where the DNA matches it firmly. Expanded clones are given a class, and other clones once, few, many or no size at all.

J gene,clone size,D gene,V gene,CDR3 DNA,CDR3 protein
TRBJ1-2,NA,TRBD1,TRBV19,TGTGCCAGTAGTCCACCGGGACAGGGGGCTCTTAGCTATGGCTACACCTTC,CASSPPGQGALSYGYTF
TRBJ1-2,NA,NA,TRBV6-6,TGTGCCAGCAGTTACTCTCATAGAGGGATTGAGGGCTACACCTTC,CASSYSHRGIEGYTF
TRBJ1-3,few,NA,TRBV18,TGTGCCAGCTCACCATCTCACGGCTACTCTGGAAACACCATATATTTT,CASSPSHGYSGNTIYF
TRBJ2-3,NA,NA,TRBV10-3,TGTGCCACTCACGAGTTATTAAGCGGTGCAGATACGCAGTATTTT,CATHELLSGADTQYF
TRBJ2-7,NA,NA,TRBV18,TGTGCCAGCTCAAATGACCCTTTCCTCTACGAGCAGTACTTC,CASSNDPFLYEQYF
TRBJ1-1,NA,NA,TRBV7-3,TGTGCCAGCAGCCCGGGACGGAACACTGAAGCTTTCTTT,CASSPGRNTEAFF
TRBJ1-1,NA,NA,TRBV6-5,TGTGCCAGCAGCGTACAGGTTAAAGGTGAAGCTTTCTTT,CASSVQVKGEAFF
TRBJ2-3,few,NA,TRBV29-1,TGCAGCGTCCTAGGGCTACCGAGACAGCGCACAGATACGCAGTATTTT,CSVLGLPRQRTDTQYF
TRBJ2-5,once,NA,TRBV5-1,TGCGCCAGCAGCTTGGGAGGGGTATCAGAGACCCAGTACTTC,CASSLGGVSETQYF
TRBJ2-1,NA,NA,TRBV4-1,TGCGCCAGCAGCCAACGCTCTGAGCAGTTCTTC,CASSQRSEQFF
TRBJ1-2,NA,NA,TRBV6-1,TGTGCCAGCAGTGAAGGGGCCTATGGCTACACCTTC,CASSEGAYGYTF
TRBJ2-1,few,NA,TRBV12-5,TGTGCTAGTGGTTTTCGGGGCCGCAATGAGCAGTTCTTC,CASGFRGRNEQFF
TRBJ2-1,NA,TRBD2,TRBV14,TGTGCCAGCAGCCCAAGGAAATTAGCGGGGGGGCTCAATGAGCAGTTCTTC,CASSPRKLAGGLNEQFF
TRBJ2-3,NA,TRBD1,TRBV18,TGTGCCAGCTCACCGACAGGGCTTGGTTCAGATACGCAGTATTTT,CASSPTGLGSDTQYF
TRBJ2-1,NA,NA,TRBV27,TGTGCCAGCAGTCCCCGGCCTCACCGAAATGAGCAGTTCTTC,CASSPRPHRNEQFF
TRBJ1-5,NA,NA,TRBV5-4,TGTGCCAGCAGCTTTGGGGCTGGCCTCAATCAGCCCCAGCATTTT,CASSFGAGLNQPQHF
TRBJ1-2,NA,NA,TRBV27,TGTGCCAGCAGTTTAAACGGAGCTAACTATGGCTACACCTTC,CASSLNGANYGYTF
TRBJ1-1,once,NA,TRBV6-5,TGTGCCAGCAGTTACACACAGAGCTTAAGAGGGGCTTTCTTT,CASSYTQSLRGAFF
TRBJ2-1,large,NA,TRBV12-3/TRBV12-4,TGTGCCAGCAGTTTTGTGGCGTCGGGGGAGCAGTTCTTC,CASSFVASGEQFF